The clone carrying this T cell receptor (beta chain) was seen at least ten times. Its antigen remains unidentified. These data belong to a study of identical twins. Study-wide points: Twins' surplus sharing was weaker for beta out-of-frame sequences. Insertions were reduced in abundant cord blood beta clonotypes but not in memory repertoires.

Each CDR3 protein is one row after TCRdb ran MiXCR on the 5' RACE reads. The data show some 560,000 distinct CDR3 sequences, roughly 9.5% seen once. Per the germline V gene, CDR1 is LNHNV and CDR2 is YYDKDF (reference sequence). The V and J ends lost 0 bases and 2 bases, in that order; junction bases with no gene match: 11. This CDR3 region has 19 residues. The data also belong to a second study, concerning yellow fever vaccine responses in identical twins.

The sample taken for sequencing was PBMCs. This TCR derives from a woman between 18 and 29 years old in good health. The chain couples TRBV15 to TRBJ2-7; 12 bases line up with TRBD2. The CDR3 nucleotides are TGTGCCACCAGCAGAGAAACCTCACTAGCGGGGGGACCTACCTACGAGCAGTACTTC. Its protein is CATSRETSLAGGPTYEQYF.